The present TCR beta chain was sequenced within a study of shared clonotypes between healthy human individuals. Only in-frame clones appear in the TCRdb table, and some are missing; sequencing was by immunoSEQ multiplex PCR. The data contain fewer than 400,000 clones, approximately 74% of them seen just once; the ten biggest clones take up around 10%. Per germline, CDR1 SGHTA and CDR2 FQGTGA. V lost 8 bases to trimming and J lost 6 bases; unmatched junction nucleotides: 6. CDR3 size: 14 residues. The chain is built from TRBV7-3 and TRBJ2-1; 11 nucleotides align to TRBD2. Sequencing was performed on memory CD4+ T cells sorted from blood. Documented subset: CD45RA-negative fraction. The source of this sequence is a man under 40 in good health. The CDR3 protein is CASGTSGSSNEQFF. DNA for the CDR3: TGTGCCAGCGGAACTAGCGGGAGCAGCAATGAGCAGTTCTTC.